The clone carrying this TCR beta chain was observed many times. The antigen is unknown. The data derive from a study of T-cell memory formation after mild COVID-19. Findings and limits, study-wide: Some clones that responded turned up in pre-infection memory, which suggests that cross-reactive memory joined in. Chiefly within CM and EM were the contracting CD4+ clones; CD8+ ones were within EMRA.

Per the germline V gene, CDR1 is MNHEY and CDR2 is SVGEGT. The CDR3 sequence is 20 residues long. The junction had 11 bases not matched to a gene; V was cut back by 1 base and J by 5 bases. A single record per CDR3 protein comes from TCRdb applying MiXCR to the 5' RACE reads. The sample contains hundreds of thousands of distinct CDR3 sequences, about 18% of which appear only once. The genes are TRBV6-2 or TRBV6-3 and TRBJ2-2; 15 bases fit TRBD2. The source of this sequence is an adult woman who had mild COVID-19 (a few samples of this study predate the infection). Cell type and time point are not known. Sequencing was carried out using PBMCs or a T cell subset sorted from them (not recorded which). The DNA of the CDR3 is TGTGCCAGCAGTTACTACGGACTAGCGGGAGGGCCGAGGGTTACCGGGGAGCTGTTTTTT. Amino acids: CASSYYGLAGGPRVTGELFF.